Listed here are 22 T cell receptor beta chains from one sample, sequenced in a study of control samples from healthy donors and cancer patients. Libraries were prepared by immunoSEQ multiplex PCR; TCRdb keeps only in-frame clonotypes and omits some of them. This table holds 150,000 to 200,000 clones, roughly nine tenths found once. The specimen was blood. The receptors were sampled from a woman in her twenties or thirties in good health.

This rearrangement joins TRBV4-3 to TRBJ2-3; 12 bases are a match to TRBD2. The CDR3 length is 16 residues. After removal of 4 bases from V and 3 bases from J, the junction contained 5 bases not matched to a gene. From germline, CDR1 is LGHNA and CDR2 YSLEER. CDR3 sequence (DNA): TGCGCCAGCAGCCTCCGACTAGCGGGAGTGACAGATACGCAGTATTTT. This sequence encodes CASSLRLAGVTDTQYF.

This clone was counted only a few times. The V call is TRBV6-4, the J call TRBJ1-1; the D is unclear. This CDR3 is built from 12 residues. The germline V gene encodes CDR1 MRHNA and CDR2 SNTAGT. V shed 0 bases and J shed 4 bases, with 3 bases lying between them. This chain's CDR3 is CASSDSPTEAFF. In DNA, the CDR3 is TGTGCCAGCAGTGACTCCCCCACTGAAGCTTTCTTT.

This chain joins TRBV4-2 and TRBJ2-1; TRBD2 is a possible D gene (6 bases). Germline V gene sequence: CDR1 LGHNA, CDR2 YNFKEQ. V lost 0 bases and J 2 bases, leaving 14 bases between the germline ends. This CDR3 is built from 17 residues. CDR3 amino acids: CASSQEGVASAYNEQFF. For the CDR3, the DNA is TGTGCCAGCAGCCAAGAGGGGGTCGCTAGCGCCTACAATGAGCAGTTCTTC.

The chain links TRBV6-2 or TRBV6-3 to TRBJ2-1; 7 bases match TRBD2. Germline CDR1 reads MNHEY; CDR2 reads SVGEGT. The CDR3 loop spans 14 amino acids. V dropped 5 bases and J dropped 0; count of bases not matched to a gene: 1. This CDR3 is CASSQRGSYNEQFF. CDR3 sequence (DNA): TGTGCCAGCAGTCAGCGGGGCTCCTACAATGAGCAGTTCTTC.

The rearrangement links TRBV19 to TRBJ1-1, with TRBD1 matching 12 bases. The CDR3 covers 17 residues. Germline V lookup: CDR1 LNHDA, CDR2 SQIVND (reference sequence). V shed 4 bases and J 4 bases; nucleotides not matched to a gene: 10. CDR3 nucleotide sequence: TGTGCCAGTAGTAATAGGGGGACAGGGGGCGGGACCACTGAAGCTTTCTTT. As protein: CASSNRGTGGGTTEAFF.

The chain joins TRBV2 to TRBJ1-2, with 10 nucleotides matching TRBD1. The CDR3 is 14 amino acids. The V gene's germline CDR1 is SNHLY and CDR2 FYNNEI. V dropped 4 bases and J dropped 5; count of bases not matched to a gene: 4. The CDR3 DNA is TGTGCCAGCAGTGGGGGGACAGGGGCGTATGGCTACACCTTC. Its translation is CASSGGTGAYGYTF.

This sequence joins TRBV7-9 and TRBJ1-3; TRBD1 matches at 8 bases. V dropped 1 base and J dropped 0; count of bases not matched to a gene: 2. CDR3 length equals 16 residues. Germline loops: CDR1 SEHNR, CDR2 FQNEAQ (reference sequence). For the CDR3, the DNA is TGTGCCAGCAGCTTAGTTGGGACAGGCTCTGGAAACACCATATATTTT. It specifies CASSLVGTGSGNTIYF.

V usage is TRBV5-8 and J usage is TRBJ1-1; D is unclear. V was pared by 1 base and J by 5 bases, with 6 bases between. Germline V gives CDR1 SGHTS, CDR2 YDEGEE. The CDR3 length is 12 residues. The CDR3 region has the DNA TGTGCCAGCAGCTTGAGTGGGACTGAAGCTTTCTTT. Translation gives CASSLSGTEAFF.

This chain joins TRBV14 and TRBJ2-1; D might be TRBD1 (6 bases). This CDR3 comprises 15 residues. V was shortened by 2 bases and J by 3 bases, with 11 bases between the two germline ends. Germline V lookup: CDR1 SGHDN, CDR2 FVKESK. In DNA, the CDR3 is TGTGCCAGCAGCCAACCCGGGACACGCTACAATGAGCAGTTCTTC. This sequence encodes CASSQPGTRYNEQFF.

Worth noting for this clone: Other DNA sequences in this specimen translate into the identical CDR3. The chain carries TRBV9 and TRBJ1-1; D is unclear. The germline V gene has CDR1 SGDLS and CDR2 YYNGEE. V lost 0 bases and J 2 bases, leaving 8 bases between the germline ends. The CDR3 loop spans 14 amino acids. The CDR3 nucleotides are TGTGCCAGCAGCGTAGTCCCGGGTAACACTGAAGCTTTCTTT. This translates into CASSVVPGNTEAFF.

This clone occurred once. The V and J genes are TRBV7-9 and TRBJ1-4; D is possibly TRBD1 (6 bases). CDR1 is SEHNR, CDR2 FQNEAQ, per germline (reference sequence). CDR3 length: 11 residues. The V end lost 5 bases, the J end lost 8 bases, and 6 bases lay between the germline ends. The CDR3 spells CASSGTEKLFF. The DNA for the CDR3 is TGTGCCAGCAGCGGGACAGAAAAACTGTTTTTT.

The V and J genes are TRBV7-9 and TRBJ2-1; TRBD2 aligns across 10 bases. CDR3 length equals 15 residues. Trimming removed 0 bases from V and 6 bases from J; junction bases left unmatched: 2. Germline CDR1 reads SEHNR; CDR2 reads FQNEAQ (reference sequence). The CDR3 here is CASSLALAGPNEQFF. In nucleotides, the CDR3 is TGTGCCAGCAGCTTAGCACTAGCGGGGCCCAATGAGCAGTTCTTC.

Only one count was recorded for this clone. The chain is built from TRBV12-3 or TRBV12-4 and TRBJ1-3; the D gene is possibly TRBD1 (6 bases). This CDR3 is 13 amino acids long. Deletions cut 4 bases from V and 2 bases from J, with 6 bases between. As DNA, the CDR3 is TGTGCCAGCAGTTCAGGGGCTGGAAACACCATATATTTT. The encoded protein is CASSSGAGNTIYF.

The chain carries TRBV19 and TRBJ1-6; D gene uncertain. Germline V CDR1 and CDR2: LNHDA, SQIVND (reference sequence). There are 14 residues in the CDR3. V was trimmed by 5 bases and J by 4 bases, leaving 9 bases between them. CDR3 bases: TGTGCCAGTAGTCCGCCCAGTTATAATTCACCCCTCCACTTT. Its translation is CASSPPSYNSPLHF.

This chain uses TRBV6-2 or TRBV6-3 with TRBJ1-5, with TRBD1 matching over 8 bases. Germline trimming cut 6 bases from V and 4 bases from J; bases unmatched to any gene: 2. The CDR3 has 13 residues. Germline CDR1 MNHEY, CDR2 SVGEGT. The CDR3 sequence is CASSRGRNQPQHF. Written as DNA, the CDR3 is TGTGCCAGCAGCAGGGGGCGAAATCAGCCCCAGCATTTT.

The chain links TRBV19 to TRBJ1-4; 8 bases agree with TRBD1. J was trimmed by 5 bases and V by 6 bases; bases with no gene match: 2. Germline lookup yields CDR1 LNHDA and CDR2 SQIVND (reference sequence). The CDR3 is made up of 13 amino acids. The DNA of the CDR3 is TGTGCCAGTAGGGACAGGGAGAATGAAAAACTGTTTTTT. It codes for CASRDRENEKLFF. The entire variable domain, with the rest obtained from reference TRBV19 and TRBJ1-4, is as follows: DGGITQSPKYLFRKEGQNVTLSCEQNLNHDAMYWYRQDPGQGLRLIYYSQIVNDFQKGDIAEGYSVSREKKESFPLTVTSAQKNPTAFYLCASRDRENEKLFFGSGTQLSVL.

V and J are TRBV4-2 and TRBJ1-1; D is undetermined. Germline loops: CDR1 LGHNA, CDR2 YNFKEQ. CDR3 length: 12 amino acids. V was clipped by 3 bases and J by 2 bases, with 4 bases between them. In nucleotides, the CDR3 is TGTGCCAGCAGCCAGGTCAACACTGAAGCTTTCTTT. Its translation: CASSQVNTEAFF.

V usage is TRBV2 and J usage is TRBJ1-5; D uncertain. Germline CDR1 SNHLY, CDR2 FYNNEI. The CDR3 is 14 residues long. Trimming removed 2 bases from V and 0 bases from J, with 5 bases in between. Here the CDR3 reads CASSENYSNQPQHF. CDR3 coding DNA: TGTGCCAGCAGTGAAAATTATAGCAATCAGCCCCAGCATTTT. Looking up the rest from reference TRBV2 and TRBJ1-5 gives the full variable domain: EPEVTQTPSHQVTQMGQEVILRCVPISNHLYFYWYRQILGQKVEFLVSFYNNEISEKSEIFDDQFSVERPDGSNFTLKIRSTKLEDSAMYFCASSENYSNQPQHFGDGTRLSIL.

The chain joins TRBV9 to TRBJ2-7; 8 bases match TRBD1. CDR1 and CDR2 from the germline V gene are SGDLS and YYNGEE. J was trimmed by 0 bases and V by 7 bases; bases with no gene match: 3. The CDR3 is 13 residues long. The CDR3 spells CASGQGPSYEQYF. CDR3 sequence (DNA): TGTGCCAGCGGACAGGGACCCTCCTACGAGCAGTACTTC.

This clone was seen just once. As DNA, the CDR3 is TGTGCCAGCAGCCGGGGACTAGCGGGAGGAACAGATACGCAGTATTTT. Translation gives CASSRGLAGGTDTQYF. The chain combines TRBV3-1 (or the pseudogene TRBV3-2) with TRBJ2-3, with 15 bases identical to TRBD2. Germline lookup yields CDR1 LGHDT and CDR2 YNNKEL (reference sequence). This CDR3 has 16 residues. J was trimmed by 3 bases and V by 4 bases; bases with no gene match: 2.

The V gene is TRBV3-1 (or the pseudogene TRBV3-2), the J gene TRBJ2-1; 8 nucleotides agree with TRBD2. Trimming took 3 bases from V and 5 from J; bases not matched to a gene: 3. The germline V gene has CDR1 LGHDT and CDR2 YNNKEL (reference sequence). The CDR3 length is 14 residues. The CDR3 spells CASSQRGADNEQFF. Here the CDR3 DNA reads TGTGCCAGCAGCCAGCGGGGGGCCGACAATGAGCAGTTCTTC.

As for this clone: The junction departs from the called germline gene at one end, perhaps through a read error. In the same sample, other DNA sequences code for this CDR3. The chain combines TRBV5-1 with TRBJ1-1, with D tentatively TRBD1 (5 bases). The CDR3 totals 14 residues. Germline CDR1 is SGHRS and CDR2 is YFSETQ. CDR3 sequence reads: CASSSPNVDTEAFF. CDR3 in DNA: TGCGCCAGCAGCTCGCCAAATGTGGACACTGAAGCCTTCTTT.